The T cell receptor beta chain described here comes from a study of identical twins. This clonotype was counted only a few times. This CDR3 has 12 residues. Per the germline V gene, CDR1 is SGHDT and CDR2 is YYEEEE. Trimming left V 6 bases short and J 0 bases short, with 4 bases between. MiXCR, applied by TCRdb to the 5' RACE reads, yields one record per CDR3 protein. The sample consists of under 250,000 distinct CDR3 sequences, 7.5% of them appearing once. This sample was shared with a second study, whose subject was yellow fever vaccine responses in identical twins.

The sample consisted of memory (CD45RO+) T cells sorted from blood. The V gene is TRBV5-6, the J gene TRBJ2-1; D gene unclear. The source is a woman aged 18-29 years in good health. The CDR3 is CASKFSYNEQFF. CDR3 nucleotides: TGTGCCAGCAAATTCTCCTACAATGAGCAGTTCTTC.